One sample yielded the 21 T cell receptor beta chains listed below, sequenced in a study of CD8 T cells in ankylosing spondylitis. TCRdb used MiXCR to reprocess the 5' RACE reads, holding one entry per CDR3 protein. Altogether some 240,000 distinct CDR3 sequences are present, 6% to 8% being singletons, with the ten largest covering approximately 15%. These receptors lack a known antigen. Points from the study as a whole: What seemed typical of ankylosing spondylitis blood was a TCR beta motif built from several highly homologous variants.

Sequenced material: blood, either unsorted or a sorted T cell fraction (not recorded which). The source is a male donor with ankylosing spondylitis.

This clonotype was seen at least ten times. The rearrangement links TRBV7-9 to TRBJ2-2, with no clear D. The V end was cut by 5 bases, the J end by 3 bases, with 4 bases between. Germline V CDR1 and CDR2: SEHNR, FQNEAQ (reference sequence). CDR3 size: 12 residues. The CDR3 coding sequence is TGTGCCAGCAGCCTGGACACCGGGGAGCTGTTTTTT. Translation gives CASSLDTGELFF.

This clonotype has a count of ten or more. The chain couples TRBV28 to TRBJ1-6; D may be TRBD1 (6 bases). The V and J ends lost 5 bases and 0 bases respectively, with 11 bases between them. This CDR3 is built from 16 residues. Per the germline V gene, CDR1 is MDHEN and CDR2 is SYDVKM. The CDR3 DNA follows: TGTGCCAGCAGTGACGACAGGTCCTCCTATAATTCACCCCTCCACTTT. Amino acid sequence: CASSDDRSSYNSPLHF.

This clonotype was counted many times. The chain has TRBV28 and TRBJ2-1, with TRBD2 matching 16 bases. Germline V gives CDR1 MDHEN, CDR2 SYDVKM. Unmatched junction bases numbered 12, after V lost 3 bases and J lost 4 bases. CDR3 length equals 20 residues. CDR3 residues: CASSFEDRGLAGGRYNEQFF. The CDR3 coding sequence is TGTGCCAGCAGTTTCGAGGACAGGGGACTAGCGGGAGGGCGGTACAATGAGCAGTTCTTC.

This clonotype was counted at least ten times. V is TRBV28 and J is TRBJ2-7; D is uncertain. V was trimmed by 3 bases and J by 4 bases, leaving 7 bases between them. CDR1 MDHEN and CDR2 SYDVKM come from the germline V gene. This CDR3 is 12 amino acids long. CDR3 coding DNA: TGTGCCAGCAGTTTTATCACGTACGAGCAGTACTTC. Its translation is CASSFITYEQYF.

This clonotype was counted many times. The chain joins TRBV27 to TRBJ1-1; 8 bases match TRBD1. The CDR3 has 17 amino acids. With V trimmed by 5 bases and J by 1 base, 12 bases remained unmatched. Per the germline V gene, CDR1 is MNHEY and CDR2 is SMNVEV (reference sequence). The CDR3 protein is CASSLLLDRAGNTEAFF. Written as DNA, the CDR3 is TGTGCCAGCAGTCTCCTTTTGGACAGGGCCGGGAACACTGAAGCTTTCTTT.

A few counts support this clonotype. Written as DNA, the CDR3 is TGTGCCAGCAGCCCACGCACTAGCGGGGCAATCGAGCAGTACTTC. Translating gives CASSPRTSGAIEQYF. This chain joins TRBV6-1 and TRBJ2-7; TRBD2 aligns across 10 bases. CDR3 size: 15 residues. V was pared by 6 bases and J by 6 bases, with 11 bases of the junction left unmatched. Germline V gene lookup returns CDR1 MNHNS and CDR2 SASEGT.

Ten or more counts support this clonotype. The CDR3 region is CASIKAGPRDTQYF. In DNA, the CDR3 is TGTGCCAGCATCAAGGCGGGGCCAAGGGATACGCAGTATTTT. The V call is TRBV2, the J call TRBJ2-3, with a possible D match to TRBD2 (6 bases). V was cut by 7 bases and J by 6 bases, with 17 bases left in between. The germline V gene has CDR1 SNHLY and CDR2 FYNNEI. The CDR3 spans 14 residues.

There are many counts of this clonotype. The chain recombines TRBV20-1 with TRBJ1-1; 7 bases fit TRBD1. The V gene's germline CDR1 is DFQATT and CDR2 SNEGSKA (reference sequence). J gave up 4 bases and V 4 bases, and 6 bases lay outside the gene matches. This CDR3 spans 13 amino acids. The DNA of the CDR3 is TGCAGTGCTACCCGGACAGGAAGCACTGAAGCTTTCTTT. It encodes CSATRTGSTEAFF.

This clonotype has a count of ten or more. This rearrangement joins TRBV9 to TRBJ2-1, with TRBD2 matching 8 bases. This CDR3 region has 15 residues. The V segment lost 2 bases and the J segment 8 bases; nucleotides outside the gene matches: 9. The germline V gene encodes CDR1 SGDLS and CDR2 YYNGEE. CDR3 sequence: CASSVAGGRGHEQFF. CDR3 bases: TGTGCCAGCAGCGTCGCGGGGGGCAGGGGCCATGAGCAGTTCTTC.

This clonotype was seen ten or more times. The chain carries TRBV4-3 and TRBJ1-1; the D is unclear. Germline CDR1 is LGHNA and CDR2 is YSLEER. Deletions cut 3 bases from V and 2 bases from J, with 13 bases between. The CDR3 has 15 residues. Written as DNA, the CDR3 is TGCGCCAGCAGCCATGATTGGGGTCTTAACACTGAAGCTTTCTTT. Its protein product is CASSHDWGLNTEAFF.

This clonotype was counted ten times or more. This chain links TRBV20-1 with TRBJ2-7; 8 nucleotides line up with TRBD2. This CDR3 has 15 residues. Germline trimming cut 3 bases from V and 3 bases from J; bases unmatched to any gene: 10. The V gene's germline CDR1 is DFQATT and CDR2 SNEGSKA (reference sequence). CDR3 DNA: TGCAGTGCTAGGGGTCGGGGGGGAAGGGACTACGAGCAGTACTTC. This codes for CSARGRGGRDYEQYF.

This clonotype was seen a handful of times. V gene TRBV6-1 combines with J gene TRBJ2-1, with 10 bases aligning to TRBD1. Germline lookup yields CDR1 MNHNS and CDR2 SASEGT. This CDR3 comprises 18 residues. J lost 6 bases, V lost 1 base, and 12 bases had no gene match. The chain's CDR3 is CASSEGRPGQGVFNEQFF. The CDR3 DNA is TGTGCCAGCAGTGAAGGCCGACCCGGACAGGGGGTTTTCAATGAGCAGTTCTTC.

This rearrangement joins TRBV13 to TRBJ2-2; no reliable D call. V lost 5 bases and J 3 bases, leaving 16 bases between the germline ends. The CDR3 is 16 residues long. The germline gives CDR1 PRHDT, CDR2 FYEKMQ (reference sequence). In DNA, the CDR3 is TGTGCCAGCAGCCTAAGACAAGGTTATCACACCGGGGAGCTGTTTTTT. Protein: CASSLRQGYHTGELFF.

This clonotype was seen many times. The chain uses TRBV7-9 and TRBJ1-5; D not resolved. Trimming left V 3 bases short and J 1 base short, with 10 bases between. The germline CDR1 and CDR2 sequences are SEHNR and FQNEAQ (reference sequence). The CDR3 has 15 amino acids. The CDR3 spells CASSFGDWSNQPQHF. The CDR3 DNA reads TGTGCCAGCAGCTTTGGGGATTGGAGCAATCAGCCCCAGCATTTT.

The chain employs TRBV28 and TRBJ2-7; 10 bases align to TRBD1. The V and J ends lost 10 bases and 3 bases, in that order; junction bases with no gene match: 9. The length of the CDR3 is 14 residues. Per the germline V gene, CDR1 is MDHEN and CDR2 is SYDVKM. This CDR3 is CAIKGTGEGYEQYF. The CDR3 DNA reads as TGTGCCATCAAGGGGACAGGGGAAGGCTACGAGCAGTACTTC. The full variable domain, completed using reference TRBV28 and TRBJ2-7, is DVKVTQSSRYLVKRTGEKVFLECVQDMDHENMFWYRQDPGLGLRLIYFSYDVKMKEKGDIPEGYSVSREKKERFSLILESASTNQTSMYLCAIKGTGEGYEQYFGPGTRLTVT.

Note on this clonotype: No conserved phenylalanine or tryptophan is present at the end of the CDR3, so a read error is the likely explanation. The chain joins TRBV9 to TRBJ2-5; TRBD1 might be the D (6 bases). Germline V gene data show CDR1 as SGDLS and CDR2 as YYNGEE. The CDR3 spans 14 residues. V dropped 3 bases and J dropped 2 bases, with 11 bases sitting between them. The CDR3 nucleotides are TGTGCCAGCAGCGCCCAGGGGCCTCAAGAGACCCAGTACCTC. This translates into CASSAQGPQETQYL.

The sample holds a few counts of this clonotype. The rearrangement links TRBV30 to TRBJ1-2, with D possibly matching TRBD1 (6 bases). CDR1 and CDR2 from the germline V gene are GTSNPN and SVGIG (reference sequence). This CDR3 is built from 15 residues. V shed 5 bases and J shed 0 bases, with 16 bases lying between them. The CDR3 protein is CAWGVGGPTNYGYTF. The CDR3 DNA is TGTGCCTGGGGGGTGGGGGGGCCGACTAACTATGGCTACACCTTC.

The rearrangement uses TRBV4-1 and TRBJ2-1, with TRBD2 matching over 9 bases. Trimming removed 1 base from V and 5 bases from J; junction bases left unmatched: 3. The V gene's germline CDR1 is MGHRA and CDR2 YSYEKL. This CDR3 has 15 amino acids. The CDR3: CASSQVAGEDNEQFF. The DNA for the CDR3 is TGCGCCAGCAGCCAAGTAGCGGGGGAAGACAATGAGCAGTTCTTC.

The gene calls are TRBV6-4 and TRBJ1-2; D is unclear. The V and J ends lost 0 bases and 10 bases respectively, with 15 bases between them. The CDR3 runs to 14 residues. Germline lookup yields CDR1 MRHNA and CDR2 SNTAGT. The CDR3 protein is CASSDSLDPLDYTF. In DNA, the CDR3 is TGTGCCAGCAGTGACTCTCTTGACCCCCTAGACTACACCTTC.

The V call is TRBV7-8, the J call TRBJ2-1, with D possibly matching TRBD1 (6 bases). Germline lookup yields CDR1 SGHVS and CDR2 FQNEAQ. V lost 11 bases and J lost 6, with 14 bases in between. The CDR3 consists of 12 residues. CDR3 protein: CARQVFGNEQFF. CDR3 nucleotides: TGTGCCCGACAGGTTTTCGGCAATGAGCAGTTCTTC.

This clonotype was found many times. The CDR3 is CSVGVLRGQETQYF. DNA of the CDR3: TGCAGCGTTGGGGTCCTCAGGGGGCAAGAGACCCAGTACTTC. The V and J genes are TRBV29-1 and TRBJ2-5; 7 nucleotides line up with TRBD1. V shed 4 bases and J 2 bases; nucleotides not matched to a gene: 7. Germline V gene lookup returns CDR1 SQVTM and CDR2 ANQGSEA. This CDR3 has 14 residues.